Following are 18 T cell receptor beta chains from one sample sequenced in a study of T cell changes during pregnancy in multiple sclerosis. The repertoire was sequenced with immunoSEQ multiplex PCR; TCRdb's copy has only in-frame clones and lacks some. The sample yields about 66,000 clones, around nine tenths seen once. The material sequenced was CD8+ T cells from peripheral blood mononuclear cells, taken before pregnancy. The source is a female donor with multiple sclerosis, enrolled in a pregnancy study.

The rearrangement links TRBV27 to TRBJ2-3; TRBD2 aligns across 11 bases. The ends lost 6 bases at V and 0 bases at J; junction bases unmatched: 2. Germline-derived CDR1 and CDR2 are MNHEY and SMNVEV (reference sequence). CDR3 length: 15 residues. The CDR3 sequence: CASRLAGASTDTQYF. In DNA, the CDR3 is TGTGCCAGCAGACTAGCGGGGGCTAGCACAGATACGCAGTATTTT.

The gene calls are TRBV4-1 and TRBJ1-3; unclear D gene. The V and J ends lost 0 bases and 1 base respectively, with 7 bases between them. Germline V CDR1 and CDR2: MGHRA, YSYEKL. There are 15 residues in the CDR3. In DNA, the CDR3 is TGCGCCAGCAGCCAAGAGCGGTGGTCTGGAAACACCATATATTTT. It specifies CASSQERWSGNTIYF.

The chain joins TRBV7-9 to TRBJ2-7; the match to TRBD2 covers 8 bases. The CDR3 consists of 15 residues. The junction had 8 bases not matched to a gene; V was cut back by 1 base and J by 6 bases. The V gene's germline CDR1 is SEHNR and CDR2 FQNEAQ (reference sequence). CDR3 bases: TGTGCCAGCAGCTTAGACCCGGGACTAGGGACCGAGCAGTACTTC. Its protein product is CASSLDPGLGTEQYF.

As concerns this clone: The sample contains more than one DNA sequence encoding this CDR3. The chain employs TRBV27 and TRBJ2-7; 10 bases are a match to TRBD2. The CDR3 totals 14 residues. Germline assignment: CDR1 MNHEY and CDR2 SMNVEV (reference sequence). Trimming cost V 0 bases and J 4 bases; bases outside gene matches: 0. The CDR3 is CASSLSSGGYEQYF. In DNA, the CDR3 is TGTGCCAGCAGTTTATCTAGCGGGGGGTACGAGCAGTACTTC.

This clone was picked up one time. This chain connects TRBV15 to TRBJ2-7; D is uncertain. This CDR3 spans 13 amino acids. Trimming removed 5 bases from V and 1 base from J, with 9 bases in between. From germline, CDR1 is LNHNV and CDR2 YYDKDF (reference sequence). The CDR3 region has the DNA TGTGCCACCAGCGTTTCTCAGTCCTACGAGCAGTACTTC. It translates to CATSVSQSYEQYF.

This clone came up once. This rearrangement joins TRBV15 to TRBJ1-1; D gene unclear. Germline V CDR1 and CDR2: LNHNV, YYDKDF (reference sequence). Trimming stripped 1 base from V and 3 bases from J, with 12 bases between. The length of the CDR3 is 15 residues. CDR3 region: CATSRVRQFDTEAFF. The CDR3, as DNA: TGTGCCACCAGCAGAGTTCGACAATTTGACACTGAAGCTTTCTTT.

Only one count was recorded for this clone. The rearrangement uses TRBV9 and TRBJ2-7; 9 nucleotides match TRBD2. This CDR3 is 13 amino acids long. CDR1 SGDLS and CDR2 YYNGEE come from the germline V gene. After removal of 0 bases from V and 7 bases from J, the junction contained 2 bases not matched to a gene. The CDR3, as DNA: TGTGCCAGCAGCGTAGTAGCGGGGGAGGAGCAGTACTTC. It yields the protein CASSVVAGEEQYF.

J is TRBJ1-5 and V is TRBV7-6, with D maybe TRBD1 (5 bases). Germline-derived CDR1 and CDR2 are SGHVS and FNYEAQ. The CDR3 covers 13 residues. V lost 1 base to trimming and J lost 10 bases, with 11 bases between them. In DNA form, the CDR3 reads TGTGCCAGCAGCTTAGGGGGCTACCAACCCCAGCATTTT. This translates into CASSLGGYQPQHF.

This chain connects TRBV18 to TRBJ2-1, with a weak D call TRBD2 (5 bases). The V end was cut by 6 bases, the J end by 4 bases, with 19 bases between. The V gene's germline CDR1 is KGHSH and CDR2 LQKENI. This CDR3 has 16 residues. The CDR3 spells CASSRTRAKGYNEQFF. The CDR3 bases are TGTGCCAGCTCCCGGACGCGGGCTAAAGGTTACAATGAGCAGTTCTTC.

The rearrangement uses TRBV13 and TRBJ2-7; 9 bases agree with TRBD2. The CDR3 runs to 14 residues. Germline CDR1 is PRHDT and CDR2 is FYEKMQ (reference sequence). The trim removed 2 bases at V and 4 bases at J, leaving 3 bases unmatched. Here the CDR3 reads CASSLLAGTYEQYF. The CDR3 DNA reads TGTGCCAGCAGCTTACTAGCGGGGACATACGAGCAGTACTTC.

CDR3 residues: CASRKTSGGEETQYF. The CDR3 DNA follows: TGCGCCAGCAGGAAGACTAGCGGGGGGGAAGAGACCCAGTACTTC. The chain employs TRBV10-2 and TRBJ2-5; 14 bases are a match to TRBD2. This CDR3 has 15 residues. V gave up 6 bases and J gave up 3 bases; unmatched junction bases: 3. Per germline, CDR1 WSHSY and CDR2 SAAADI.

The chain uses TRBV13 and TRBJ2-3, with unresolved D. The germline V gene has CDR1 PRHDT and CDR2 FYEKMQ (reference sequence). The CDR3 is 15 residues long. The V end was cut by 5 bases, the J end by 6 bases, with 18 bases between. The CDR3 is CASSPPIPVADTQYF. CDR3 sequence (DNA): TGTGCCAGCAGCCCCCCCATTCCAGTCGCTGATACGCAGTATTTT.

CDR3 nucleotide sequence: TGTGCCAGCAGCTTAGGGCAGGGGTGGAAACTGTTTTTT. It specifies CASSLGQGWKLFF. The chain employs TRBV7-6 and TRBJ1-4; perhaps TRBD1 as D (6 bases). From germline, CDR1 is SGHVS and CDR2 FNYEAQ. The CDR3 sequence is 13 residues long. V was trimmed by 1 base and J by 11 bases, leaving 11 bases between them.

The chain carries TRBV19 and TRBJ1-6; D might be TRBD1 (5 bases). The germline CDR1 and CDR2 sequences are LNHDA and SQIVND (reference sequence). V lost 3 bases, J lost 7 bases, and 10 bases lay in between. This CDR3 has 14 residues. CDR3 sequence: CASSILQDNSPLHF. The CDR3, as DNA: TGTGCCAGTAGTATCTTACAGGACAATTCACCCCTCCACTTT.

This chain joins TRBV6-4 and TRBJ2-2, with a weak D call TRBD1 (6 bases). V lost 0 bases and J 6 bases, leaving 14 bases between the germline ends. CDR1 and CDR2 (germline): MRHNA, SNTAGT. CDR3 length equals 16 residues. CDR3 bases: TGTGCCAGCAGTGACTCCTTACAGGGCGGCGCCGGGGAGCTGTTTTTT. Its translation: CASSDSLQGGAGELFF.

This chain links TRBV4-1 with TRBJ1-1; no clear D. V was pared by 1 base and J by 2 bases, with 8 bases between. Per the germline V gene, CDR1 is MGHRA and CDR2 is YSYEKL. This CDR3 has 14 residues. CDR3 sequence: CASSQGGVNTEAFF. CDR3 coding DNA: TGCGCCAGCAGCCAAGGCGGGGTAAACACTGAAGCTTTCTTT.

The rearrangement joins TRBV19 to TRBJ1-2; D might be TRBD1 (5 bases). The length of the CDR3 is 15 residues. V was cut by 7 bases and J by 3 bases, with 18 bases left in between. CDR1 LNHDA and CDR2 SQIVND come from the germline V gene (reference sequence). The CDR3 nucleotides read TGTGCCAGTACCCCATACCGGCAGGGCGACTATGGCTACACCTTC. Its protein is CASTPYRQGDYGYTF.

The chain has TRBV5-4 and TRBJ2-2; D unresolved. The CDR3 is made up of 11 amino acids. V lost 1 base, J lost 8 bases, and 3 bases lay in between. The germline gives CDR1 SGHNT, CDR2 YYREEE (reference sequence). In nucleotides, the CDR3 is TGTGCCAGCAGCTTGTCTGGGGAGCTGTTTTTT. Translating it yields CASSLSGELFF.